Detailed here is one T cell receptor (beta chain). This clonotype was recorded many times. Its cognate antigen has yet to be identified. The sample holds no much larger clone one base away, and base qualities are not on file. The germline V gene (reference sequence) yields DFQATT for CDR1 and SNEGSKA for CDR2. At the junction V is shortened by 6 bases and J by 10 bases, with 10 bases in between. From the cysteine through the phenylalanine, the CDR3 covers 10 amino acids. CDR3 DNA only is kept here, 30 bases in frame from base 1. The library was built by means of 5' RACE. TCRdb names Illumina HiSeq 2500 as the instrument used. A second roughly 6 to 12 cycle PCR used a sample-barcoded 5' primer and a J-beta primer mix. A template-switch 5' adaptor carrying 12 random nucleotides introduced a unique molecular identifier onto each TCR beta cDNA molecule. Each sample yielded at least 3 million CDR3-containing paired-end reads. All of the RNA was converted into first-strand cDNA using the Mint cDNA synthesis kit, with a TRBC-specific oligonucleotide serving as the primer. All cDNA was treated with uracil-DNA glycosylase and then went through a first 18-cycle PCR with the universal primers M1SS and BC2_uni_R. The authors' pipeline ran thus. For normalization, 1 million high-quality reads, each with a distinct molecular identifier, were randomly selected from each sample. Reads sharing molecular identifiers were discarded rather than binned into consensus sequences. MiTCR, with a Q25 quality threshold and the strictest error-elimination algorithm, was used for CDR3 identification, clonotype clustering and error correction. A nonparametric unseen species model with Euler transformation was used to estimate lower-bound total TCR beta diversity. TCRdb handled the public reads itself, with Q25 trimming in fastp and clone calling in MiXCR, and kept productive beta chains. Rows are combined by CDR3 protein, so each entry shows the most common genes and DNA. These V and J calls rely on TCRdb rather than the paper's analysis. This sample holds 1.5 million to 2 million distinct CDR3 sequences; about 30% were observed only once. The top ten hold 7.7% of the sample.

Systemically healthy Caucasian individuals from Russia, approximately 39 in total and aged about 6 to 95 years, were included as donors. About 10 milliliters of peripheral blood were collected from each donor into EDTA-treated Vacutainer tubes. Ficoll-Paque density-gradient centrifugation was used to isolate PBMCs, with at least 7 million per sample. Trizol reagent was used to extract total RNA from PBMCs, with at least 6 micrograms per sample. The percentages of naive CD45RAhigh/CD27high T cells were determined by flow cytometry on a PBMC aliquot from every donor. The sample belongs to a study of blood T cells in healthy people across ages (dated by TCRdb to 2013 to 2016). General notes on the study: In model experiments, roughly one uniquely barcoded TCR beta cDNA molecule per two T cells was captured by template switching. Age-related changes in TCR beta repertoire diversity were measured in the study by deep sequencing normalized with unique cDNA molecular identifiers. The donors were split into four age groups: young (average about 15 years), middle-aged (about 40), aged (approximately 60) and long-lived (approximately 89). To avoid experimental bias, donors of different ages were spread randomly across the sequencing lanes. For two donors (one aged 18 to 30 and one aged 80 or older), the study analyzed two additional independent replicas of 1 million unique cDNA reads from the same blood draw.

Summary of the overall study and its limitations: Conclusive comparison of naive and antigen-experienced compartments was prevented by the profiling of bulk unsorted PBMCs. Total diversity estimates from one million sequenced T cells were considered lower bounds and underestimates. The CMV infection status of donors was not known, potentially confounding age-related changes in expanded clonotypes. Observed TCR beta diversity per million T cells fell roughly linearly with age, and a significant reduction was already apparent by age roughly 40. Observed TCR beta diversity correlated strongly with the percentage of naive T cells measured by flow cytometry. The long-lived group showed more naive CD4+ T cells, fewer expanded clones and increased TCR diversity than the aged group, suggesting age selection.

The sequenced sample was blood. The chain was built from TRBV20-1 and TRBJ2-1, and the D gene may be TRBD2, 6 bases matching. This clonotype originated in a woman between 25 and 40 years old in good health. DNA sequence: TGCAGTGCGGGAGGAGGGGAGCAGTTCTTC. Its amino acids are CSAGGGEQFF.